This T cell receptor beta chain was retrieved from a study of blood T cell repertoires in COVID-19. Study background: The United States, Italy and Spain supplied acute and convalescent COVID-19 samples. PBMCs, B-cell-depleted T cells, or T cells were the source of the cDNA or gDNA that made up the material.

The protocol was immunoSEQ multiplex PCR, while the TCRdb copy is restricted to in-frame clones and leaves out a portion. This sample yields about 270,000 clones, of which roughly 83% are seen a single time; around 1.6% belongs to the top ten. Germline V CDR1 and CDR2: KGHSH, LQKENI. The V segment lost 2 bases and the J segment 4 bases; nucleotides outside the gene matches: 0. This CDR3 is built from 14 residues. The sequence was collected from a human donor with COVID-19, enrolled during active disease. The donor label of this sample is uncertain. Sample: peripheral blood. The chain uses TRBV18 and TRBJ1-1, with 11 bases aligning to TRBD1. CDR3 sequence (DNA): TGTGCCAGCTCACCAGGGACAGGGGGCACTGAAGCTTTCTTT. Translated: CASSPGTGGTEAFF.